This TCR beta chain is drawn from a study of cytomegalovirus exposure and HLA in healthy donors (dated by TCRdb to about 2017). For the study in its entirety: An earlier analysis of roughly 500 of the donors reported 276 Gb of sequence data and 117 million unique TCR beta sequences obtained from about 179 million T cells. Roughly 300 gigabases of sequencing data and 78 million or so unique TCR sequences were included in an early release covering about 700 HLA-typed donors. The genetic ancestry cluster associated with self-reported Caucasian donors included approximately 85% of the approximately 430 genotyped donors. The study aimed to test whether cataloging public T cell receptors could reveal signatures of past pathogen exposure. The study used immunosequencing to profile the T cell repertoires of approximately 690 subjects and linked those repertoires to cytomegalovirus serostatus. Besides the first cohort of 666 subjects, a separate validation cohort made up of over 100 different subjects was used. To predict cytomegalovirus infection status, the study combined high-throughput TCR immunosequencing, statistical association of individual TCRs with disease status, and machine learning. A later analysis re-analyzed previously published TCR beta repertoires from roughly 600 donors and added high-resolution HLA genotyping to study TCR occurrence patterns. Rather than drawing on any new phenotypic data, the later analysis identified candidate immune exposures from TCR beta sequences and the way those sequences occurred across donors. In an earlier analysis of 587 of the donors, high-throughput TCR beta sequencing was used to judge whether each TCR beta V gene segment behaved as functional or pseudogenic. Alongside the repertoire data, information on donor age, sex, ethnicity and CMV serostatus was compiled. Genome-wide SNP genotypes for about 55% of the 666 donors were used in a later genetic analysis, which treated that subset as a discovery cohort. All discovery cohort repertoires had been generated using a single sequencing platform. HLA typing included class I and class II loci at four-digit resolution. The number of donors typed differed by locus, with roughly 629-640 for A, B, C, DRB1 and DQB1, 522 for DQA1, nearly 610 for DPA1, and some 450 for DPB1. Because of strong linkage in the cohort, four to six DR-DQ haplotypes were treated as single units for association and clustering. Across roughly 420 genotyped donors of the cohort, an average of about 250,000 unique TCR beta nucleotide sequences per donor were sequenced, and roughly 20% of those sequences were non-productive. The paper's findings and limits, for the study overall: Because HLA typing was missing for some donors at each locus, association tests included only the typed subset. The cohort was sequenced for TCR beta chains only, and without alpha or paired-chain data the features that could be detected were limited. Most TCR sequences were seen in very few donors, while some public TCRs were found in many individuals. In a later analysis, several top co-occurrence clusters were reported to appear linked to parvovirus B19, influenza, CMV and Epstein-Barr virus. Correlated functional status among segregating V segments might reflect linkage disequilibrium, but an unknown experimental factor could not be ruled out. Three of the identified cytomegalovirus-associated TCR beta chains were confirmed in vitro to be specific for cytomegalovirus antigens. In a later genetic analysis, fewer N-insertions in productive TCRs were reported among donors in an Asian-associated ancestry cluster than the 666-donor mean. A group of highly shared sequence variants was considered likely to be a technical artifact of the sequencing pipeline. In the study, about 150 TCR beta chains were listed as associated with cytomegalovirus. Seventeen rarely observed V segments, including chromosome 9 orphons, were excluded from the earlier analysis of a few hundred of the donors because counts were too low. Broadly in line with IMGT annotations, most TCR beta V segments showed up in productive rearrangements about 87% or about 30% of the time in an earlier analysis of 587 of the donors. Strong co-occurrence of HLA alleles, especially DR and DQ, made assigning TCR associations to individual alleles difficult. A later analysis associated about 18,000 TCR beta sequences with specific HLA alleles at a false discovery rate of 0.05. It was suggested by the authors that the approach could potentially be generalized to other disease states and immunological phenotypes. Compared with equally common non-associated chains, HLA-associated TCR beta chains in a later analysis were more clonally expanded and had lower generation probabilities. In a later analysis, TCR association rates were found to vary across HLA loci, with the most associated TCRs seen for DRB1 alleles and the fewest for HLA-C alleles. Some IMGT-functional V segments, including TRBV6-2 and TRBV6-3, could not be told apart with the 87-base-pair reads, so those segments were excluded. A later analysis found that most CMV-associated TCR beta chains appeared HLA-restricted, with HLA associations seemingly driven largely by CMV exposure. The presence/absence analyses assumed that sequencing depth was roughly uniform across donors, and that assumption may not be true. In a later genetic analysis, a missense DCLRE1C variant was associated with V-gene and J-gene trimming of TCR beta chains, and the association was replicated in an independent cohort. For the cohort, immune exposure information was limited to CMV serostatus. The classifier was reported to diagnose cytomegalovirus status with high specificity and sensitivity in both the original cohort and the validation cohort. A further reported finding was that TCR beta sequences accurately predicted the HLA-A and HLA-B alleles for most subjects in the first cohort.

The cohort comprised some 700 healthy bone marrow donors. Cohort members were all nominally healthy when sampled, although unrecorded immune exposures were likely present. The donor tested CMV seronegative and was one of the 352 seronegative cohort members. A peripheral blood sample was collected from each donor, and TCR beta sequencing was performed on peripheral blood mononuclear cells. Genomic DNA extraction from the blood cell samples was performed with the Qiagen DNeasy Blood Extraction Kit. Its CDR3 holds 14 amino acids, cysteine through phenylalanine. The CDR3 DNA has 42 bases and is translated from base 1. From V the trimming removes 5 bases and from J it removes 3 bases, while the gene matches leave 3 bases of the junction unaccounted for. The germline V gene encodes CDR1 SGHTA and CDR2 FQGTGA. Comment on this clone: Its specific antigen is unknown. One base away there is no much larger clone; base qualities are not given.

Libraries were constructed by the immunoSEQ multiplex PCR assay. The multiplex PCR relied on a mix of 60 forward primers for TCR Vbeta segments and 13 reverse primers for TCR Jbeta segments. A multiplex PCR assay on genomic DNA amplified the CDR3 region of rearranged TCR beta genes. The Illumina HiSeq System was used to sequence the amplified TCR beta libraries as 87-base-pair reads. From the authors' description of their analysis: A later analysis counted some 80 million unique TCR beta chains across the 650 to 800 repertoires, and roughly 10 million of these chains were shared by at least two donors. To remove PCR and sequencing errors, raw reads were error-corrected and collapsed into unique sequences using a nearest-neighbor algorithm that merged closely related sequences. Alignment of CDR3 sequences to IMGT reference sequences was used to assign V, D and J gene segments. For a sequence to be retained, a match of at least six nucleotides to both a V gene segment and a J gene segment was required. Rearrangements were classified as productive when the CDR3 lacked stop codons and remained in frame with V and J, and all other rearrangements were classified as non-productive. CDR3 was defined by IMGT convention, running from the second conserved V-encoded cysteine to the conserved J-encoded phenylalanine. In an earlier analysis of around 640 of the donors, sequences lacking an unambiguous match to a single V gene segment were excluded. In an earlier analysis of several hundred of the donors, V segments were called functional above 56.7% productive rearrangements and were called segregating when the between-donor standard deviation exceeded 5%. A statistical classification framework was built for diagnosing cytomegalovirus status from the catalog of TCR beta chain sequences. A later analysis assigned V and J genes by comparing TCR nucleotide sequences with IMGT/GENE-DB human TR gene sequences. A later analysis assigned CDR3 sequences and most-parsimonious VDJ recombination scenarios with the TCRdist pipeline. In a later analysis, each TCR beta chain was defined by its CDR3 amino acid sequence together with its V-gene family, and reads without a unique V-gene family were excluded. A later analysis removed 592 highly shared, low-generation-probability nucleotide sequences to deal with suspected cross-contamination and a sequencing artifact. In a later analysis, a clonal expansion index for each public chain was calculated from normalized within-repertoire ranks of inferred template counts. In a later analysis, generation probabilities were computed using a VDJ recombination model fitted to out-of-frame rearrangements, and the results were checked against IGoR. Hypergeometric tests were used in a later analysis to score TCR-TCR, TCR-HLA and TCR-CMV co-occurrence, with a repertoire-size bias correction applied to the TCR pairs. To estimate false discovery rates, a later analysis permuted the HLA or CMV assignments 20 times. In a later analysis, co-occurring TCRs were grouped using DBSCAN, and TCRdist sequence similarity was added for clustering within HLA-allele-positive subsets. Co-occurrence clustering excluded repertoires with fewer than 30,000 or more than 120,000 public chains, plus five with anomalous nucleotide sharing. The source is immuneACCESS, and TCRdb retained only in-frame sequences with V and J called. Part of the clones is not carried over; for the studies checked, unresolved V genes explain less than half of this, and the remainder is unexplained. V, J and clone size are those of that table, while D and trimming were read from the DNA. The sample contains around 150,000 clones, around four fifths of them found a single time. In total, the top ten clones hold roughly 2% of the sample.

The sample comprised PBMCs. The chain is made from TRBV7-3 and TRBJ2-5; TRBD2 matches 10 bases in the middle. The receptor was isolated from a young man in good health and CMV-seronegative. CDR3 loop: CASSLSGRKETQYF. The DNA reads as follows: TGTGCCAGCAGCCTTAGCGGGAGGAAAGAGACCCAGTACTTC.